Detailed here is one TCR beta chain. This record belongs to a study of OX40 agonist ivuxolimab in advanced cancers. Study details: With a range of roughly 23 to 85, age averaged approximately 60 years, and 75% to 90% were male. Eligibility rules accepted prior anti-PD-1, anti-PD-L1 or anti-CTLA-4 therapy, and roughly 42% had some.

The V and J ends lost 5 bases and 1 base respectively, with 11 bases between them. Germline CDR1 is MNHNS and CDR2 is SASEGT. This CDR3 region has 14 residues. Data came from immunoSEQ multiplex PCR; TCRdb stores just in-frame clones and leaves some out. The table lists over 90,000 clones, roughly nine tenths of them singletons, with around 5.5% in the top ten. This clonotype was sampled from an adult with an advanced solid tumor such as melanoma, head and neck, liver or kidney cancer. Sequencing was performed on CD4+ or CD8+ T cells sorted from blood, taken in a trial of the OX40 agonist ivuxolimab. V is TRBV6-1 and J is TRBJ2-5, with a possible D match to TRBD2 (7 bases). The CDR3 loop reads CASSQGRVQETQYF. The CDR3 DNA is TGTGCCAGCAGTCAGGGGAGGGTCCAAGAGACCCAGTACTTC.